One sample yielded the 7 T cell receptor beta chains listed below, sequenced in a study of molecular identifiers for immune sequencing clone quantification. TCRdb re-called the PCR reads with MiXCR, one entry per CDR3 protein. The sample lists about 100,000 distinct CDR3 sequences, roughly 34% seen once, with less than 5.5% in the top ten. Source material: naive CD8+ T cells from blood, with Jurkat cell RNA spiked in. Documented subset: FACS-sorted CD8+CD4-CCR7+CD45RA+ naive T cells. All receptors come from a human donor in good health. Some libraries in this study had Jurkat cell RNA spiked in.

Remarks on this clonotype: Since the CDR3 does not end with the conserved phenylalanine or tryptophan, this likely comes from a read error. No DNA is shown, since the ends of the CDR3 on it are uncertain; the CDR3 is the one TCRdb lists. V usage is TRBV6-2 or TRBV6-3 and J usage is TRBJ1-5. Germline V gene data show CDR1 as MNHEY and CDR2 as SVGEGT. Termini included, the CDR3 measures 13 amino acids. CDR3 region: CASTDRSNQPQLI.

Comment on this clonotype: A much more abundant neighbour one base away suggests this may be a read error. The gene calls are TRBV4-3 and TRBJ2-7; no firm D call. The CDR3 totals 14 residues. The germline CDR1 and CDR2 sequences are LGHNA and YSLEER. V was cut by 1 base and J by 6 bases, with 13 bases left in between. CDR3 protein: CASSQGYETFEQYF. DNA for the CDR3: TGCGCCAGCAGCCAAGGGTACGAAACCTTCGAGCAGTACTTC.

This clonotype showed up just a few times. V is TRBV7-9 and J is TRBJ2-2; TRBD1 might be the D (6 bases). V was pared by 4 bases and J by 5 bases, with 14 bases between. The CDR3 contains 15 residues. The V gene's germline CDR1 is SEHNR and CDR2 FQNEAQ (reference sequence). CDR3 region: CASSSVAGDTGELFF. In DNA, the CDR3 is TGTGCCAGCAGCTCGGTGGCAGGGGATACCGGGGAGCTGTTTTTT.

This clonotype has just a few counts. The CDR3 coding sequence is TGTGCCAGCAGCCAACCTGCCGGGGCGTCGCTCACCGGGGAGCTGTTTTTT. Its translation: CASSQPAGASLTGELFF. The V gene is TRBV3-1, the J gene TRBJ2-2; D may correspond to TRBD1 or TRBD2 (5 bases each). There are 17 residues in the CDR3. Germline V gene data show CDR1 as LGHDT and CDR2 as YNNKEL (reference sequence). V was cut by 2 bases and J by 4 bases, with 17 bases left in between.

This clonotype was observed a handful of times. The rearrangement joins TRBV4-3 to TRBJ2-7, with D unclear. In germline, CDR1 is LGHNA, CDR2 YSLEER. This CDR3 spans 17 amino acids. V was pared by 0 bases and J by 2 bases, with 17 bases between. CDR3 in DNA: TGCGCCAGCAGCCAAGATGAGTATGGGGTGCAAGCCTACGAGCAGTACTTC. Protein sequence: CASSQDEYGVQAYEQYF.

The chain couples TRBV27 to TRBJ2-7, with D unresolved. There are 13 residues in the CDR3. V was clipped by 3 bases and J by 1 base, with 7 bases between them. Germline V CDR1 and CDR2: MNHEY, SMNVEV (reference sequence). Here the CDR3 DNA reads TGTGCCAGCAGTTTTCGCAGATCCTACGAGCAGTACTTC. Protein product: CASSFRRSYEQYF.

Details on this clonotype: The junction and the germline gene differ at one end; a read error may be behind it. The chain employs TRBV27 and TRBJ1-6, with D unclear. This CDR3 comprises 12 residues. Germline loops: CDR1 MNHEY, CDR2 SMNVEV (reference sequence). The CDR3 loop is CASSSYNPPLHF. CDR3 DNA: TGTGCCAGCAGCTCCTATAATCCACCCCTCCACTTT.